Below, 7 T cell receptor beta chains from the same sample are listed, as sequenced in a study of shared clonotypes between healthy human individuals. Sequencing used immunoSEQ multiplex PCR; TCRdb keeps in-frame clones, though not all of them. Among approximately 530,000 clones listed, 90% to 97% were seen once. Sequences were obtained from naive CD4+ T cells sorted from blood. Subset noted: CD45RA+ positively selected. The receptor set was obtained from a woman aged 30 to 39 in good health.

This chain connects TRBV7-9 to TRBJ2-5; 7 bases agree with TRBD1. The J call is uncertain, as TRBJ2-7 better fits the DNA end. Germline V CDR1 and CDR2: SEHNR, FQNEAQ (reference sequence). This CDR3 is built from 13 residues. The CDR3 DNA sequence: TGTGCCAGCAGCAGCGACAGGGCTTTCGAGCAGTACTTC. Residues: CASSSDRAFEQYF.

The chain recombines TRBV6-1 with TRBJ2-5, with 7 bases that match TRBD1. The end of the DNA fits TRBJ2-7 better, so the J call may be wrong. Per the germline V gene, CDR1 is MNHNS and CDR2 is SASEGT. This CDR3 is 14 amino acids long. CDR3 sequence reads: CASNDREGPYEQYF. In DNA, the CDR3 is TGTGCCAGCAACGACAGGGAAGGGCCCTACGAGCAGTACTTC.

The chain has TRBV2 and TRBJ1-2; TRBD1 agrees at 7 bases. V dropped 1 base and J dropped 4; count of bases not matched to a gene: 3. Germline V gene data show CDR1 as SNHLY and CDR2 as FYNNEI. There are 14 residues in the CDR3. CDR3 DNA sequence: TGTGCCAGCAGTGAAGTAGGGACAGCCTATGGCTACACCTTC. Its translation is CASSEVGTAYGYTF.

This chain links TRBV27 with TRBJ1-2; D uncertain. V lost 3 bases and J 3 bases, leaving 14 bases between the germline ends. Germline V gives CDR1 MNHEY, CDR2 SMNVEV (reference sequence). The CDR3 runs 15 residues. The CDR3 here is CASSLVLNWDYGYTF. In nucleotides, the CDR3 is TGTGCCAGCAGTTTGGTCCTCAATTGGGACTATGGCTACACCTTC.

The genes are TRBV4-1 and TRBJ2-7; no reliable D call. The germline V and J ends were trimmed by 1 base and 7 bases, with 8 bases remaining between them. CDR1 and CDR2 from the germline V gene are MGHRA and YSYEKL. CDR3 length: 12 amino acids. The CDR3 nucleotides are TGCGCCAGCAGCCAAGTGGCCGGTGAGCAGTACTTC. This encodes CASSQVAGEQYF.

V usage is TRBV4-1 and J usage is TRBJ2-1; D ambiguous. The CDR3 has 14 amino acids. V lost 4 bases and J lost 4, with 11 bases in between. In germline, CDR1 is MGHRA, CDR2 YSYEKL. In nucleotides, the CDR3 is TGCGCCAGCAGCCTAGGGCATTCGTACAATGAGCAGTTCTTC. Translated, it gives CASSLGHSYNEQFF.

The chain links TRBV2 to TRBJ2-1; 9 bases line up with TRBD2. CDR1 SNHLY and CDR2 FYNNEI come from the germline V gene. Germline trimming cut 10 bases from V and 3 bases from J; bases unmatched to any gene: 7. This CDR3 comprises 14 residues. The CDR3 DNA follows: TGTGCCAAGGAGCGGGAGGAGTTCTACAATGAGCAGTTCTTC. Amino acids: CAKEREEFYNEQFF. The full variable domain, rest sourced from reference TRBV2 and TRBJ2-1, is EPEVTQTPSHQVTQMGQEVILRCVPISNHLYFYWYRQILGQKVEFLVSFYNNEISEKSEIFDDQFSVERPDGSNFTLKIRSTKLEDSAMYFCAKEREEFYNEQFFGPGTRLTVL.